This note documents a single T cell receptor (beta chain) sequence. This sample includes further DNA sequences coding for the same CDR3. The data are from a study of blood T cell repertoires in COVID-19. At the level of the study: Samples taken during acute and convalescent COVID-19 were collected in the United States, Italy and Spain.

Germline V CDR1 and CDR2: SGHRS, YFSETQ. The length of the CDR3 is 14 residues. Trimming stripped 4 bases from V and 4 bases from J, with 14 bases between. Source study methods: Estimation of nucleated cell counts relied on the amplification of reference gene primers. TCRdb keeps only in-frame clones here, not all; method: immunoSEQ multiplex PCR. For V, J and clone size, that table is used; D and trimming come from the DNA. Among over 85,000 clones, approximately 86% were seen once, and the ten largest hold under 3%. This clonotype was obtained from a man aged 45-65 years with active or convalescent COVID-19. The material sequenced was peripheral blood. The chain recombines TRBV5-1 with TRBJ2-5, with a weak D call TRBD1 (6 bases). The DNA of the CDR3 is TGCGCCAGCAGCCCGGGACAAGGGGGAGAGACCCAGTACTTC. This translates into CASSPGQGGETQYF.